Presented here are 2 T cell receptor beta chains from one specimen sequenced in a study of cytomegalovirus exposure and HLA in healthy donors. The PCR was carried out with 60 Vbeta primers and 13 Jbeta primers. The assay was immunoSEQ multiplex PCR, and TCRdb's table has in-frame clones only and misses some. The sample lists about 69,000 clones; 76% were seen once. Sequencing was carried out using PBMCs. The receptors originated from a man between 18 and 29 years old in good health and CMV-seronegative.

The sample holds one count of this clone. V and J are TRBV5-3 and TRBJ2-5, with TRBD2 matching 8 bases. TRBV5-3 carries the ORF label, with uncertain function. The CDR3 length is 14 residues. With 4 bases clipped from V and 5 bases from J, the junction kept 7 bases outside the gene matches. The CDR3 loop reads CARSHHSGDETQYF. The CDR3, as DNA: TGTGCCAGAAGCCACCATAGCGGGGATGAGACCCAGTACTTC.

CDR3 protein: CATSRGGAWPGELFF. For the CDR3, the DNA is TGTGCCACCAGCAGAGGTGGGGCCTGGCCCGGGGAGCTGTTTTTT. The genes are TRBV15 and TRBJ2-2; perhaps TRBD1 as D (5 bases). Trimming took 1 base from V and 6 from J, leaving 12 bases between them. The CDR3 is made up of 15 amino acids. Germline V CDR1 and CDR2: LNHNV, YYDKDF (reference sequence).